Listed below are T cell receptor beta chains from one sample, sequenced in a study of T cell changes during pregnancy in multiple sclerosis. This table comes from immunoSEQ multiplex PCR, and its TCRdb copy is limited to in-frame clones, with some not included. The data show around 34,000 clones, 90% seen once. This specimen consisted of CD4+ T cells from peripheral blood mononuclear cells, obtained in the second trimester of pregnancy. The receptors stem from a female donor with multiple sclerosis, enrolled in a pregnancy study. The conserved cysteine and the conserved F or W are not part of the CDR3 here. The order of the fields is V gene, J gene, CDR3 protein.

v_gene: TRBV2; j_gene: TRBJ1-4; CDR3aa: ASRASGTAYEKLF
v_gene: TRBV5-4; j_gene: TRBJ2-1; CDR3aa: ASSLAGRLAGGGEQF
v_gene: TRBV15; j_gene: TRBJ2-3; CDR3aa: ATSRGWDWPQY
v_gene: TRBV5-4; j_gene: TRBJ2-2; CDR3aa: ASSWETSGRYGGELF
v_gene: TRBV6-6; j_gene: TRBJ2-6; CDR3aa: ASRPGGAGANVLT
v_gene: TRBV4-2; j_gene: TRBJ1-2; CDR3aa: ASSQEEYRVDGYT
v_gene: TRBV11-1; j_gene: TRBJ2-3; CDR3aa: ASSIQLTSPDTQY
v_gene: TRBV4-3; j_gene: TRBJ2-2; CDR3aa: ASSPRGVVNTGELF
v_gene: TRBV5-4; j_gene: TRBJ1-4; CDR3aa: ASSLRGPGTEKLF
v_gene: TRBV7-3; j_gene: TRBJ2-7; CDR3aa: ASSPLGGGPHYEQY
v_gene: TRBV7-9; j_gene: TRBJ1-1; CDR3aa: ASSSTASNTEAF